This is a list of T cell receptor beta chains from one sample in a study of blood T cells in healthy people across ages. From the 5' RACE reads, TCRdb called clonotypes with MiXCR, one entry per CDR3 protein. The sample lists roughly 500,000 distinct CDR3 sequences, 27% occurring once. Sequencing input: blood. All receptors come from a woman between 65 and 79 years old in good health. The CDR3 runs from the conserved cysteine through the conserved F or W. Fields, in order: clone size, V gene, D gene, J gene, CDR3 protein, CDR3 DNA. The D gene is left open where the match is weak. Size is omitted from some rows. Given values are once, few, many or a class for expanded clones.

clone size: few; V gene: TRBV7-2; D gene: .; J gene: TRBJ2-7; CDR3 protein: CASSLDRLMLYEQYF; CDR3 DNA: TGTGCCAGCAGCCTCGACAGACTGATGCTCTACGAGCAGTACTTC
clone size: .; V gene: TRBV7-8; D gene: .; J gene: TRBJ2-1; CDR3 protein: CASSSSSSATYNEQFF; CDR3 DNA: TGTGCCAGCAGCTCCTCTTCTAGCGCCACATACAATGAGCAGTTCTTC
clone size: .; V gene: TRBV6-1; D gene: .; J gene: TRBJ2-7; CDR3 protein: CASSLQPSPSYEQYF; CDR3 DNA: TGTGCCAGCAGCCTACAGCCTTCTCCTTCCTACGAGCAGTACTTC
clone size: few; V gene: TRBV7-2; D gene: .; J gene: TRBJ1-2; CDR3 protein: CASSLALRAGEGGGYTF; CDR3 DNA: TGTGCCAGCAGCTTAGCTCTTCGGGCAGGGGAAGGAGGCGGCTACACCTTC
clone size: .; V gene: TRBV10-1; D gene: TRBD2; J gene: TRBJ2-1; CDR3 protein: CASSDPGTSGTSYNEQFF; CDR3 DNA: TGCGCCAGCAGTGACCCCGGGACTAGCGGAACCTCCTACAATGAGCAGTTCTTC
clone size: .; V gene: TRBV5-1; D gene: .; J gene: TRBJ2-3; CDR3 protein: CASSIGVDTQYF; CDR3 DNA: TGCGCCAGCAGCATAGGGGTGGATACGCAGTATTTT
clone size: few; V gene: TRBV29-1; D gene: TRBD1; J gene: TRBJ1-1; CDR3 protein: CSAYPGTANTEAFF; CDR3 DNA: TGCAGCGCATACCCCGGGACAGCTAACACTGAAGCTTTCTTT
clone size: few; V gene: TRBV19; D gene: .; J gene: TRBJ2-7; CDR3 protein: CASSIGGLREQYF; CDR3 DNA: TGTGCCAGTAGTATAGGAGGTCTGAGGGAGCAGTACTTC
clone size: few; V gene: TRBV7-2; D gene: .; J gene: TRBJ1-4; CDR3 protein: CASTTATNEKLFF; CDR3 DNA: TGTGCCAGCACGACAGCAACTAATGAAAAACTGTTTTTT
clone size: .; V gene: TRBV7-9; D gene: .; J gene: TRBJ1-3; CDR3 protein: CASSFRRERRNTIYF; CDR3 DNA: TGTGCCAGCAGTTTCAGGCGGGAAAGGCGGAACACCATATATTTT
clone size: .; V gene: TRBV5-1; D gene: TRBD1; J gene: TRBJ2-4; CDR3 protein: CASSGERQGGGKNIQYF; CDR3 DNA: TGCGCCAGCAGCGGGGAAAGACAGGGGGGAGGCAAAAACATTCAGTACTTC
clone size: many; V gene: TRBV6-1; D gene: .; J gene: TRBJ1-4; CDR3 protein: CASRGLNEKLFF; CDR3 DNA: TGTGCCAGCAGGGGGCTTAATGAAAAACTGTTTTTT
clone size: few; V gene: TRBV5-1; D gene: .; J gene: TRBJ2-5; CDR3 protein: CASSSRAPAETQYF; CDR3 DNA: TGCGCCAGCAGCTCCCGGGCCCCAGCGGAGACCCAGTACTTC
clone size: .; V gene: TRBV11-2; D gene: .; J gene: TRBJ1-1; CDR3 protein: CASSPRPREAFF; CDR3 DNA: TGTGCCAGCAGCCCCCGACCGCGCGAAGCTTTCTTT
clone size: .; V gene: TRBV25-1; D gene: .; J gene: TRBJ1-2; CDR3 protein: CASSELGFGDGYTF; CDR3 DNA: TGTGCCAGCAGTGAATTGGGATTTGGGGATGGCTACACCTTC
clone size: few; V gene: TRBV5-1; D gene: .; J gene: TRBJ2-7; CDR3 protein: CAKLFGVKAYEQYF; CDR3 DNA: TGCGCCAAATTGTTTGGGGTGAAGGCCTACGAGCAGTACTTC
clone size: .; V gene: TRBV6-4; D gene: .; J gene: TRBJ2-3; CDR3 protein: CASSDRPTSTDTQYF; CDR3 DNA: TGTGCCAGCAGTGACCGACCCACTAGCACAGATACGCAGTATTTT
clone size: few; V gene: TRBV4-2; D gene: TRBD1; J gene: TRBJ2-2; CDR3 protein: CASSQDRGPGELFF; CDR3 DNA: TGTGCCAGCAGCCAAGATAGGGGGCCCGGGGAGCTGTTTTTT
clone size: once; V gene: TRBV20-1; D gene: .; J gene: TRBJ1-1; CDR3 protein: CSTSSAGALSAKSEAFF; CDR3 DNA: TGCAGTACGAGTTCCGCGGGGGCGCTATCCGCCAAGTCAGAAGCTTTCTTT
clone size: .; V gene: TRBV9; D gene: .; J gene: TRBJ2-7; CDR3 protein: CASSVGGYSSYEQYF; CDR3 DNA: TGTGCCAGCAGCGTAGGCGGGTACAGTTCCTACGAGCAGTACTTC
clone size: few; V gene: TRBV2; D gene: TRBD1; J gene: TRBJ1-4; CDR3 protein: CARPRVQGDEKLFF; CDR3 DNA: TGTGCCAGACCCCGGGTGCAGGGGGACGAAAAACTGTTTTTT
clone size: few; V gene: TRBV7-8; D gene: TRBD1; J gene: TRBJ1-4; CDR3 protein: CASSHRDRGRGEKLFF; CDR3 DNA: TGTGCCAGCAGCCACCGGGACAGGGGGCGTGGGGAAAAACTGTTTTTT
clone size: .; V gene: TRBV9; D gene: .; J gene: TRBJ2-7; CDR3 protein: CASSVAYGWTKGAYEQYF; CDR3 DNA: TGTGCCAGCAGCGTAGCTTACGGGTGGACTAAAGGCGCCTACGAGCAGTACTTC
clone size: few; V gene: TRBV7-2; D gene: .; J gene: TRBJ2-5; CDR3 protein: CASSSLVGRETQYF; CDR3 DNA: TGTGCCAGCAGCTCGCTAGTGGGTAGGGAGACCCAGTACTTC
clone size: .; V gene: TRBV4-2; D gene: TRBD1; J gene: TRBJ1-2; CDR3 protein: CASSQVGTGGYYGYTF; CDR3 DNA: TGTGCCAGCAGCCAAGTCGGTACAGGGGGATACTATGGCTACACCTTC
clone size: few; V gene: TRBV29-1; D gene: .; J gene: TRBJ2-2; CDR3 protein: CSVGLGFTGELFF; CDR3 DNA: TGCAGCGTTGGGCTGGGGTTTACCGGGGAGCTGTTTTTT
clone size: .; V gene: TRBV12-3/TRBV12-4; D gene: .; J gene: TRBJ1-4; CDR3 protein: CASSSRWGDSTNEKLFF; CDR3 DNA: TGTGCCAGCAGTTCTCGGTGGGGGGATTCAACTAATGAAAAACTGTTTTTT
clone size: .; V gene: TRBV6-5; D gene: .; J gene: TRBJ2-1; CDR3 protein: CASSYQWGLSYNEQFF; CDR3 DNA: TGTGCCAGCAGCTACCAGTGGGGCCTCTCCTACAATGAGCAGTTCTTC
clone size: few; V gene: TRBV10-3; D gene: TRBD2; J gene: TRBJ2-5; CDR3 protein: CAIRSSGGHQETQYF; CDR3 DNA: TGTGCCATCAGATCTAGCGGGGGACATCAAGAGACCCAGTACTTC
clone size: .; V gene: TRBV5-1; D gene: .; J gene: TRBJ1-6; CDR3 protein: CASSLEPDNSPLHF; CDR3 DNA: TGCGCCAGCAGCTTGGAACCGGATAATTCACCCCTCCACTTT
clone size: .; V gene: TRBV20-1; D gene: .; J gene: TRBJ2-5; CDR3 protein: CSAPRGGAETQYF; CDR3 DNA: TGCAGTGCCCCAAGGGGGGGCGCGGAGACCCAGTACTTC
clone size: .; V gene: TRBV6-2/TRBV6-3; D gene: .; J gene: TRBJ2-7; CDR3 protein: CASSPTLQGYEQYF; CDR3 DNA: TGTGCCAGCAGTCCCACGCTCCAGGGTTACGAGCAGTACTTC
clone size: .; V gene: TRBV6-5; D gene: TRBD1; J gene: TRBJ1-2; CDR3 protein: CASSYRGPNYGYTF; CDR3 DNA: TGTGCCAGCAGTTACAGGGGGCCAAACTATGGCTACACCTTC
clone size: many; V gene: TRBV6-2/TRBV6-3; D gene: TRBD2; J gene: TRBJ2-5; CDR3 protein: CASSGLAETQYF; CDR3 DNA: TGTGCCAGCAGCGGACTAGCGGAGACCCAGTACTTC
clone size: .; V gene: TRBV18; D gene: .; J gene: TRBJ2-7; CDR3 protein: CASANPSGLGEQYF; CDR3 DNA: TGTGCCAGCGCAAACCCCAGCGGGCTGGGAGAGCAGTACTTC
clone size: once; V gene: TRBV3-1; D gene: .; J gene: TRBJ2-7; CDR3 protein: CASSQEAIVYEQYF; CDR3 DNA: TGTGCCAGCAGCCAAGAAGCTATCGTCTACGAGCAGTACTTC
clone size: .; V gene: TRBV7-2; D gene: .; J gene: TRBJ2-3; CDR3 protein: CASSSVGDTQYF; CDR3 DNA: TGTGCCAGCAGCTCGGTGGGAGATACGCAGTATTTT
clone size: .; V gene: TRBV5-1; D gene: .; J gene: TRBJ1-6; CDR3 protein: CASSLEGSYDSPLHF; CDR3 DNA: TGCGCCAGCAGCCTGGAGGGATCCTATGATTCACCCCTCCACTTT
clone size: few; V gene: TRBV15; D gene: TRBD1; J gene: TRBJ1-2; CDR3 protein: CATSKDRGQDYGYTF; CDR3 DNA: TGTGCCACCAGCAAGGACAGGGGGCAAGACTATGGCTACACCTTC
clone size: few; V gene: TRBV30; D gene: .; J gene: TRBJ2-3; CDR3 protein: CAWSAGLGIRGHTQYF; CDR3 DNA: TGTGCCTGGAGTGCGGGCCTGGGAATTAGAGGTCATACGCAGTATTTT
clone size: .; V gene: TRBV7-2; D gene: TRBD1; J gene: TRBJ1-2; CDR3 protein: CASSLGGQDLGGGYTF; CDR3 DNA: TGTGCCAGCAGCTTAGGCGGACAGGACTTAGGGGGAGGCTACACCTTC
clone size: .; V gene: TRBV7-9; D gene: TRBD1; J gene: TRBJ2-3; CDR3 protein: CASSSTGSGTDTQYF; CDR3 DNA: TGTGCCAGCAGCTCGACAGGGTCAGGCACAGATACGCAGTATTTT